A single sample gave rise to the 11 T cell receptor beta chains below, sequenced in a study of shared clonotypes between healthy human individuals. Here immunoSEQ multiplex PCR was the method, and the copy in TCRdb shows in-frame clones only, minus some. This sample yields some 2,400,000 clones, of which roughly 95% are seen a single time; approximately 0.13% belongs to the top ten. Input material: naive CD4+ T cells sorted from blood. Indicated subset: CD45RA+ positively selected. Source of these receptors: a man between 18 and 35 years old in good health.

Notes on this clone: This same CDR3 is encoded by further DNA sequences in the sample. The chain is built from TRBV6-5 and TRBJ1-2; 9 bases fit TRBD1. CDR3 length equals 14 residues. Trimming took 1 base from V and 5 from J; bases not matched to a gene: 2. CDR1 is MNHEY and CDR2 is SVGAGI in the germline V gene. In nucleotides, the CDR3 is TGTGCCAGCAGTTACTTGGACAGGGGTTATGGCTACACCTTC. It yields the protein CASSYLDRGYGYTF.

As to this clone: One junction end disagrees with the germline gene, perhaps due to a read error. The rearrangement links TRBV15 to TRBJ2-2; no firm D call. This CDR3 has 16 amino acids. From germline, CDR1 is LNHNV and CDR2 YYDKDF (reference sequence). CDR3: CATGRDRPFGSGELFF. The DNA for the CDR3 is TGTGCCACCGGCAGAGATCGGCCCTTCGGTTCCGGGGAGCTGTTTTTT.

The J gene is TRBJ1-1, the V gene TRBV11-2; no definite D call. CDR3 length: 12 residues. V was clipped by 7 bases and J by 1 base, with 7 bases between them. CDR1 is SGHAT, CDR2 FQNNGV, per germline. This CDR3 reads CASTRTNTEAFF. In DNA form, the CDR3 reads TGTGCCAGCACTCGGACGAACACTGAAGCTTTCTTT.

In the case of this clone: Other DNA sequences in the same sample also yield this CDR3. V gene TRBV5-1 combines with J gene TRBJ1-3; the match to TRBD1 covers 9 bases. Trimming cost V 0 bases and J 1 base; bases outside gene matches: 2. CDR1 and CDR2 (germline): SGHRS, YFSETQ. This CDR3 spans 16 amino acids. The CDR3 DNA sequence: TGCGCCAGCAGCTTGGGCGGGACAGGGTCTGGAAACACCATATATTTT. Translation gives CASSLGGTGSGNTIYF.

V and J are TRBV28 and TRBJ2-6, with D perhaps TRBD1 (6 bases). The CDR3 totals 20 residues. CDR1 is MDHEN, CDR2 SYDVKM, per germline. V was pared by 6 bases and J by 0 bases, with 24 bases between. In DNA form, the CDR3 reads TGTGCCAGCAGGGGGACACAGAAACTGGGCCTGAGCTCTGGGGCCAACGTCCTGACTTTC. Its protein product is CASRGTQKLGLSSGANVLTF.

As for this clone: Other nucleotide sequences from this sample produce the same CDR3. This sequence joins TRBV10-1 and TRBJ2-5; D gene ambiguous. Per the germline V gene, CDR1 is WNHNN and CDR2 is SYGVQD (reference sequence). Trimming removed 0 bases at V and 5 bases at J, with 10 bases between. The CDR3 consists of 14 residues. DNA for the CDR3: TGCGCCAGCAGTGAGTCGACTCTTGGCGAGACCCAGTACTTC. This gives the protein CASSESTLGETQYF.

CDR3 nucleotide sequence: TGCGCCAGCAGTCGCAAGGGTGAGACCCAGTACTTC. It codes for CASSRKGETQYF. The V and J genes are TRBV5-1 and TRBJ2-5; D ambiguous. The germline V gene encodes CDR1 SGHRS and CDR2 YFSETQ. This CDR3 comprises 12 residues. V gave up 5 bases and J gave up 5 bases, with 10 bases separating them. The full variable domain, rest sourced from reference TRBV5-1 and TRBJ2-5, is KAGVTQTPRYLIKTRGQQVTLSCSPISGHRSVSWYQQTPGQGLQFLFEYFSETQRNKGNFPGRFSGRQFSNSRSEMNVSTLELGDSALYLCASSRKGETQYFGPGTRLLVL.

This clone was recorded a few times. The sample has other DNA sequences that encode this CDR3 too. The genes are TRBV19 and TRBJ1-3; no firm D call. There are 13 residues in the CDR3. V was trimmed by 4 bases and J by 0 bases, leaving 4 bases between them. Per germline, CDR1 LNHDA and CDR2 SQIVND (reference sequence). The CDR3: CASSTGSGNTIYF. The CDR3 DNA follows: TGTGCCAGTAGTACGGGCTCTGGAAACACCATATATTTT.

On this clone itself: This sample includes further DNA sequences coding for the same CDR3. The chain carries TRBV5-5 and TRBJ1-2; the D is unclear. From germline, CDR1 is SGHKS and CDR2 YYEKEE (reference sequence). The CDR3 contains 14 residues. Trimming took off 1 base at V and 0 bases at J, with 7 bases between the two ends. CDR3 nucleotide sequence: TGTGCCAGCAGCTTGACCGGAGCTAACTATGGCTACACCTTC. This translates into CASSLTGANYGYTF.

This clone was counted between two and nine times. One end of the junction fails to match germline, which may point to a read error. V and J are TRBV28 and TRBJ1-4; the D gene is possibly TRBD1 (6 bases). The CDR3 runs to 11 residues. Germline CDR1 and CDR2: MDHEN and SYDVKM. CDR3 protein: CASSFRGTLFF. DNA of the CDR3: TGTGCCAGTAGTTTCAGGGGCACGCTGTTTTTT.

The chain employs TRBV6-1 and TRBJ2-7; D remains ambiguous. Germline-derived CDR1 and CDR2 are MNHNS and SASEGT. V was shortened by 2 bases and J by 4 bases, with 15 bases between the two germline ends. The CDR3 is made up of 15 amino acids. The CDR3 nucleotides read TGTGCCAGCAGTGAACCCCTGGCCCCTAGGTACGAGCAGTACTTC. Translated, it gives CASSEPLAPRYEQYF.